These 28 T cell receptor beta chains came from one sample sequenced in a study of shared clonotypes between healthy human individuals. Sequenced by immunoSEQ multiplex PCR; TCRdb stores in-frame clones only, minus some. This sample has about 2.4 million clones; 90% to 95% occur once, and the top ten carry 0.36%. Sequenced input: naive CD4+ T cells from PBMCs. As to subset: CD45RA+ positively selected. These receptors were collected from a man between 18 and 35 years old in good health. Some clones in this sample may be carry-over from other donors' samples.

With respect to this clone: This CDR3 is also generated by other DNA sequences in the sample. This chain uses TRBV5-1 with TRBJ2-7; 10 nucleotides line up with TRBD1. With 5 bases clipped from V and 6 bases from J, the junction kept 8 bases outside the gene matches. The CDR3 is 14 amino acids. CDR1 and CDR2 from the germline V gene are SGHRS and YFSETQ. CDR3 protein: CASSTRDRGSEQYF. CDR3 in DNA: TGCGCCAGCAGTACCCGGGACAGGGGATCCGAGCAGTACTTC.

This chain uses TRBV5-4 with TRBJ2-5; maybe TRBD2 (7 bases). The CDR3 has 15 residues. Germline V lookup: CDR1 SGHNT, CDR2 YYREEE (reference sequence). V dropped 3 bases and J dropped 5 bases, with 17 bases sitting between them. The CDR3 reads CASSSIREGGETQYF. The CDR3 DNA is TGTGCCAGCAGCTCTATCCGAGAGGGGGGGGAGACCCAGTACTTC. Complete variable domain (other parts from reference TRBV5-4 and TRBJ2-5): ETGVTQSPTHLIKTRGQQVTLRCSSQSGHNTVSWYQQALGQGPQFIFQYYREEENGRGNFPPRFSGLQFPNYSSELNVNALELDDSALYLCASSSIREGGETQYFGPGTRLLVL.

The chain employs TRBV18 and TRBJ1-1; 7 bases line up with TRBD1. CDR3 length: 14 residues. The germline V gene encodes CDR1 KGHSH and CDR2 LQKENI. Germline trimming cut 3 bases from V and 6 bases from J; bases unmatched to any gene: 7. This chain's CDR3 is CASSPPTGISEAFF. CDR3 coding DNA: TGTGCCAGCTCACCGCCGACAGGGATATCTGAAGCTTTCTTT.

In its sample, this clone was seen once. The chain uses TRBV6-1 and TRBJ1-5; D may be TRBD1 (6 bases). Trimming removed 0 bases at V and 2 bases at J, with 14 bases between. The CDR3 runs to 17 residues. Germline V lookup: CDR1 MNHNS, CDR2 SASEGT. CDR3 bases: TGTGCCAGCAGTGAAGCACCCCGGGGGGGCGGCAATCAGCCCCAGCATTTT. Translation: CASSEAPRGGGNQPQHF.

This chain connects TRBV5-1 to TRBJ1-3; tentative D call: TRBD1 (6 bases). Germline CDR1 and CDR2: SGHRS and YFSETQ. Trimming removed 4 bases at V and 9 bases at J, with 14 bases between. CDR3 length: 13 residues. CDR3 amino acids: CASSPGTLSTIYF. The CDR3 nucleotides read TGCGCCAGCAGCCCCGGGACATTAAGCACCATATATTTT.

The rearrangement links TRBV5-6 to TRBJ1-2; the match to TRBD1 covers 9 bases. Unmatched junction bases numbered 9, after V lost 2 bases and J lost 10 bases. This CDR3 spans 14 amino acids. Germline CDR1 SGHDT, CDR2 YYEEEE. The CDR3 protein is CASSFMGQGFVYTF. Written as DNA, the CDR3 is TGTGCCAGCAGCTTTATGGGACAGGGATTTGTCTACACCTTC.

This chain uses TRBV20-1 with TRBJ1-1; D is unclear. CDR1 is DFQATT, CDR2 SNEGSKA, per germline (reference sequence). This CDR3 contains 11 residues. CDR3 in amino acids: CAGFMNTEAFF. The DNA of the CDR3 is TGCGCGGGCTTCATGAACACTGAAGCTTTCTTT.

This clone was seen only a few times. V gene TRBV10-3 combines with J gene TRBJ2-7, with D perhaps matching TRBD2 (5 bases). Germline V gives CDR1 ENHRY, CDR2 SYGVKD. The CDR3 contains 14 residues. V lost 3 bases and J 2 bases, leaving 11 bases between the germline ends. DNA of the CDR3: TGTGCCATCAGTGATGGGAGCGGAACCTACGAGCAGTACTTC. Translating gives CAISDGSGTYEQYF.

This rearrangement joins TRBV5-6 to TRBJ2-7; 10 bases are shared with TRBD2. CDR1 and CDR2 (germline): SGHDT, YYEEEE. The CDR3 is 15 amino acids. The trim removed 3 bases at V and 7 bases at J, leaving 10 bases unmatched. The CDR3 here is CASSSVGLAGVEQYF. In nucleotides, the CDR3 is TGTGCCAGCAGCTCAGTAGGGCTAGCGGGAGTGGAGCAGTACTTC.

The chain links TRBV9 to TRBJ2-7; perhaps TRBD2 as D (6 bases). The CDR3 runs 13 residues. CDR1 and CDR2 (germline): SGDLS, YYNGEE. The germline V and J ends were trimmed by 1 base and 7 bases, with 12 bases remaining between them. The CDR3 sequence: CASSVNGAGEQYF. DNA of the CDR3: TGTGCCAGCAGCGTAAACGGGGCGGGAGAGCAGTACTTC.

V gene TRBV5-1 combines with J gene TRBJ2-7; D unresolved. Germline CDR1 is SGHRS and CDR2 is YFSETQ. Trimming left V 3 bases short and J 3 bases short, with 16 bases between. There are 15 residues in the CDR3. CDR3 in amino acids: CASSWGGDNSYEQYF. The DNA for the CDR3 is TGCGCCAGCAGCTGGGGTGGCGATAATAGCTACGAGCAGTACTTC.

The chain uses TRBV7-9 and TRBJ1-2; 9 bases are shared with TRBD1. The germline V gene has CDR1 SEHNR and CDR2 FQNEAQ (reference sequence). V lost 2 bases to trimming and J lost 8 bases; unmatched junction nucleotides: 6. CDR3 size: 14 residues. CDR3 nucleotide sequence: TGTGCCAGCAGCTTACCCGACAGGGGGGGCGGCTACACCTTC. Its translation: CASSLPDRGGGYTF.

J is TRBJ2-1 and V is TRBV28; 8 bases match TRBD2. J gave up 2 bases and V 3 bases, and 3 bases lay outside the gene matches. Germline lookup yields CDR1 MDHEN and CDR2 SYDVKM. The CDR3 contains 15 residues. The CDR3 bases are TGTGCCAGCAGTTTTCCGGGACTAGCCTACAATGAGCAGTTCTTC. Translating it yields CASSFPGLAYNEQFF.

J is TRBJ1-1 and V is TRBV7-9, with TRBD1 matching 7 bases. Trimming cost V 3 bases and J 5 bases; bases outside gene matches: 6. Germline CDR1 and CDR2: SEHNR and FQNEAQ (reference sequence). The CDR3 has 14 residues. This chain's CDR3 is CASSFSGGLTEAFF. The CDR3 bases are TGTGCCAGCAGCTTTTCAGGGGGATTAACTGAAGCTTTCTTT.

The rearrangement links TRBV27 to TRBJ1-2, with D possibly TRBD1 on 6 matching bases. This CDR3 region has 14 residues. Germline values: CDR1 MNHEY, CDR2 SMNVEV (reference sequence). Trimming removed 7 bases from V and 4 bases from J, with 16 bases in between. The CDR3 nucleotides are TGTGCCAGCACCTCCCGAGAGACAGGCTATGGCTACACCTTC. The encoded protein is CASTSRETGYGYTF.

The rearrangement joins TRBV18 to TRBJ1-1; the D gene is possibly TRBD1 (5 bases). Trimming cost V 5 bases and J 10 bases, with 17 bases left between them. Looked up from germline, CDR1 is KGHSH and CDR2 is LQKENI. This CDR3 has 13 amino acids. This CDR3 reads CASSNQGGERAFF. The CDR3 coding sequence is TGTGCCAGCTCAAATCAGGGCGGCGAACGAGCTTTCTTT.

The chain employs TRBV5-5 and TRBJ1-2; possibly TRBD1 for D (6 bases). Looked up from germline, CDR1 is SGHKS and CDR2 is YYEKEE (reference sequence). CDR3 length: 14 amino acids. V was cut by 0 bases and J by 4 bases, with 10 bases left in between. CDR3 sequence (DNA): TGTGCCAGCAGCTTGGGGACAGCGTTCTATGGCTACACCTTC. Translated, it gives CASSLGTAFYGYTF.

The chain couples TRBV7-9 to TRBJ1-4; 9 bases are shared with TRBD1. The CDR3 contains 15 residues. The junction had 6 bases not matched to a gene; V was cut back by 5 bases and J by 5 bases. From germline, CDR1 is SEHNR and CDR2 FQNEAQ (reference sequence). The CDR3 spells CASSLEGQGNEKLFF. CDR3 sequence (DNA): TGTGCCAGCAGCCTCGAGGGACAGGGAAATGAAAAACTGTTTTTT.

V is TRBV10-3 and J is TRBJ1-1; weak D call: TRBD1 (5 bases). The germline V gene has CDR1 ENHRY and CDR2 SYGVKD. The CDR3 length is 13 residues. V was shortened by 6 bases and J by 8 bases, with 16 bases between the two germline ends. The CDR3 DNA is TGTGCCATCAGCACAATCGCTACAGGCGAAGCTTTCTTT. This codes for CAISTIATGEAFF.

The rearrangement links TRBV28 to TRBJ2-7; 7 nucleotides line up with TRBD1. This CDR3 is 15 amino acids long. Germline V CDR1 and CDR2: MDHEN, SYDVKM. V shed 3 bases and J 1 base; nucleotides not matched to a gene: 6. CDR3 sequence (DNA): TGTGCCAGCAGTTTTACACCGGGACAGTCCTACGAGCAGTACTTC. It is translated as CASSFTPGQSYEQYF.

The CDR3 here is CASSWGLAGDPDSYEQYF. Written as DNA, the CDR3 is TGCGCCAGCAGCTGGGGACTAGCGGGAGATCCAGATTCCTACGAGCAGTACTTC. This chain joins TRBV5-1 and TRBJ2-7, with 14 positions matching TRBD2. The CDR3 spans 18 residues. Per germline, CDR1 SGHRS and CDR2 YFSETQ. V lost 3 bases, J lost 1 base, and 9 bases stayed unmatched.

The chain carries TRBV28 and TRBJ2-6, with D unresolved. The length of the CDR3 is 14 residues. The V gene's germline CDR1 is MDHEN and CDR2 SYDVKM. Trimming removed 8 bases from V and 0 bases from J, with 8 bases in between. For the CDR3, the DNA is TGTGCCAGCGGAGTTTACTCTGGGGCCAACGTCCTGACTTTC. Its protein product is CASGVYSGANVLTF.

V is TRBV9 and J is TRBJ1-1; a weak D match, TRBD1 (6 bases). Germline V gene sequence: CDR1 SGDLS, CDR2 YYNGEE. Trimming took 4 bases from V and 0 from J, leaving 10 bases between them. The CDR3 covers 14 residues. This CDR3 is CASSRQAMNTEAFF. CDR3 sequence (DNA): TGTGCCAGCAGCAGACAGGCTATGAACACTGAAGCTTTCTTT.

The chain joins TRBV6-1 to TRBJ1-2, with D perhaps TRBD1 (6 bases). CDR3 length: 13 residues. Trimming shortened V by 6 bases and J by 4 bases, and 12 bases separated the two germline ends. Germline V gene lookup returns CDR1 MNHNS and CDR2 SASEGT. CDR3 nucleotides: TGTGCCAGCAGACAGGGTATAGGCTATGGCTACACCTTC. It encodes CASRQGIGYGYTF.

The chain combines TRBV7-2 with TRBJ2-1, with D possibly TRBD1 on 6 matching bases. The V gene's germline CDR1 is SGHTA and CDR2 FQGNSA. The CDR3 is 16 residues long. The germline V and J ends were trimmed by 0 bases and 15 bases, with 24 bases remaining between them. The CDR3 is CASSLAGTLRGIVVFF. CDR3 sequence (DNA): TGTGCCAGCAGCTTAGCCGGGACACTGAGGGGTATCGTTGTGTTCTTC. The complete variable domain, with remaining parts taken from reference TRBV7-2 and TRBJ2-1, reads GAGVSQSPSNKVTEKGKDVELRCDPISGHTALYWYRQSLGQGLEFLIYFQGNSAPDKSGLPSDRFSAERTGGSVSTLTIQRTQQEDSAVYLCASSLAGTLRGIVVFFGPGTRLTVL.

This clone is a singleton in its sample. The V gene is TRBV5-1, the J gene TRBJ1-2, with 8 positions matching TRBD1. J lost 7 bases, V lost 4 bases, and 6 bases had no gene match. The germline CDR1 and CDR2 sequences are SGHRS and YFSETQ. There are 13 residues in the CDR3. CDR3 coding DNA: TGCGCCAGCAGCGAGGACAGGGTAACTGGCTACACCTTC. This encodes CASSEDRVTGYTF.

This clone was counted once. The genes are TRBV7-9 and TRBJ1-4; TRBD1 agrees at 10 bases. The CDR3 contains 16 residues. CDR1 and CDR2 from the germline V gene are SEHNR and FQNEAQ (reference sequence). The junction had 7 bases not matched to a gene; V was cut back by 5 bases and J by 4 bases. In DNA form, the CDR3 reads TGTGCCAGCAGCCGACAGGGGGCGAGGGTTAATGAAAAACTGTTTTTT. This codes for CASSRQGARVNEKLFF.

The chain has TRBV27 and TRBJ2-4; D is ambiguous. The V and J ends lost 5 bases and 5 bases respectively, with 13 bases between them. This CDR3 is built from 14 residues. The germline gives CDR1 MNHEY, CDR2 SMNVEV (reference sequence). The CDR3 DNA reads TGTGCCAGCAGTCCGCACTCGGACGAAAACATTCAGTACTTC. Translation gives CASSPHSDENIQYF.